This entry describes one T cell receptor (beta chain). How the authors handled the data: Scientists estimated how many nucleated cells there were by amplifying reference gene primers. Assay: immunoSEQ multiplex PCR; the TCRdb copy retains only in-frame clones and omits some. The V and J calls and clone size are taken from that table; D and trimming were inferred from the DNA. The sample lists 95,000 to 150,000 clones; around 88% were seen once. The data were taken from a study of blood T cell repertoires in COVID-19. Study as a whole: Both acute and convalescent COVID-19 samples were obtained from the United States, Italy and Spain.

The clonotype comes from a woman in her 50s with active or convalescent COVID-19. The sample comprised peripheral blood.

CDR3 DNA: TGTGCCAGCAGTGATATTCGCCTATCCTACGAGCAGTACTTC. This gives the protein CASSDIRLSYEQYF. The chain carries TRBV2 and TRBJ2-7; D unclear. The V gene lost 3 bases and the J gene lost 1 base, with 10 bases spanning the gap. CDR1 is SNHLY and CDR2 is FYNNEI in the germline V gene. The CDR3 has 14 amino acids.